This T cell receptor beta chain was recorded in a study of T cell repertoires and HLA-DP antigens. Looking at the study overall: DNA input averaged approximately 230 ng in sorted CD137+CD4+ and around 1,100 ng in pre-culture CD4+. Study conclusions and caveats: Naive and memory CD4+ repertoires were not analysed separately.

A few counts support this clone. The antigen is undetermined. CDR3 size: 15 residues. J lost 5 bases, V lost 5 bases, and 8 bases had no gene match. Germline V gene lookup returns CDR1 SGHTA and CDR2 FQGTGA. Untouched CD4+ T cells were isolated by negative selection, averaging about 98% purity. TCRdb's table, derived via immunoSEQ multiplex PCR, lists solely in-frame clones and lacks some. This sample has 65,000 to 90,000 clones; roughly 75% occur once, and the top ten carry around 1.5%. The sample comprised CD4+ T cells from PBMCs. This sequence was found in a man aged 55 to 70 in good health and CMV-seronegative. This chain joins TRBV7-3 and TRBJ2-3; 9 bases are a match to TRBD2. The CDR3 coding sequence is TGTGCCAGCAGCCCAGGACGAGCGGGGGGAGATACGCAGTATTTT. This gives the protein CASSPGRAGGDTQYF.